What follows describes a single TCR beta chain. Its antigen is as yet unknown. TCRdb reprocessed the 5' RACE reads via MiXCR and lists one record per CDR3 protein. The sample carries approximately 490,000 distinct CDR3 sequences, approximately 20% recorded once. The data derive from a study of identical twins. Healthy Caucasians alone served as donors. This CDR3 contains 16 residues. With 3 bases clipped from V and 4 bases from J, the junction kept 10 bases outside the gene matches. General study results and limits: The analysis was cross-sectional rather than longitudinal within donors. Weaker excess sharing between twins was seen in beta out-of-frame sequences.

The same data also contributed to another study, on yellow fever vaccine responses in identical twins.

The sequence derives from a woman between 18 and 29 years old in good health. The chain couples TRBV12-3 or TRBV12-4 to TRBJ1-2; TRBD1 aligns across 8 bases. The sequencing input was CD4+ T cells sorted from blood. In DNA, the CDR3 is TGTGCCAGCAGTTTTAACCGGCTAACAGGGGGCTATGGCTACACCTTC. This encodes CASSFNRLTGGYGYTF.